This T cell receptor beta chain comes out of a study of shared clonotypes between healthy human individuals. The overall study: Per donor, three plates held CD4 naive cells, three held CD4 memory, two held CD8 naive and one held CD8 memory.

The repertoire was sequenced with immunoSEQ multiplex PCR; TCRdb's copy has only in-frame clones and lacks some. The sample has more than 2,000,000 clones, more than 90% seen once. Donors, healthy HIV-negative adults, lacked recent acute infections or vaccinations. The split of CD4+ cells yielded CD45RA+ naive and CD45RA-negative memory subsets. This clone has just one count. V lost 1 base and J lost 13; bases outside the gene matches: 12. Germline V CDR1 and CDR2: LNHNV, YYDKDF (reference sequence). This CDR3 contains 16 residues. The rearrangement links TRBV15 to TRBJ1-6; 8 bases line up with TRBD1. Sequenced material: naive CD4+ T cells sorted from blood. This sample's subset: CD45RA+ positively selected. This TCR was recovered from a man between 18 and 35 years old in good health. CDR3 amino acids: CATSRGSRDRRIPLHF. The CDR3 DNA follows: TGTGCCACCAGCAGAGGTAGCCGGGACAGGCGAATTCCCCTCCACTTT.